The source of this T cell receptor beta chain is a study of T cell responses to AZD1222 COVID-19 vaccine. V lost 3 bases, J lost 0 bases, and 6 bases lay in between. Germline lookup yields CDR1 SGHRS and CDR2 YFSETQ. This CDR3 region has 14 residues. The repertoire was sequenced with immunoSEQ multiplex PCR; TCRdb's copy has only in-frame clones and lacks some. Of 98,000 or so clones listed, roughly 86% are singletons. The source of this sequence is an adult who received the MenACWY meningococcal vaccine as a control. Specimen: peripheral blood, collected 28 days after the second dose of the MenACWY control vaccine. This chain links TRBV5-1 with TRBJ1-4; no clear D. CDR3 residues: CASSYSATNEKLFF. CDR3 DNA sequence: TGCGCCAGCAGCTACAGTGCAACTAATGAAAAACTGTTTTTT.